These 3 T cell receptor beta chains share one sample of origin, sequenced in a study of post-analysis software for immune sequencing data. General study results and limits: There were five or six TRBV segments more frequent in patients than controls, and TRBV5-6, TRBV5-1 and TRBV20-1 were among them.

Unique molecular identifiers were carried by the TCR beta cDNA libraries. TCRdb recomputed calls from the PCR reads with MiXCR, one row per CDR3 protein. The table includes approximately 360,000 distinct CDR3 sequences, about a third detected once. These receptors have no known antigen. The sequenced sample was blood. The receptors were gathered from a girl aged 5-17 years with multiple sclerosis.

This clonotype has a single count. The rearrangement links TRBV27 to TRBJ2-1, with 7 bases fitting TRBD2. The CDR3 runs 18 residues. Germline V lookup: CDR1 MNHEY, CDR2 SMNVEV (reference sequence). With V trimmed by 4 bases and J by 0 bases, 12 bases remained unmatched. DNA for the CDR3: TGTGCCAGCAGTTCTAGCCCCCGCGGGGGAAGCTCCTACAATGAGCAGTTCTTC. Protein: CASSSSPRGGSSYNEQFF.

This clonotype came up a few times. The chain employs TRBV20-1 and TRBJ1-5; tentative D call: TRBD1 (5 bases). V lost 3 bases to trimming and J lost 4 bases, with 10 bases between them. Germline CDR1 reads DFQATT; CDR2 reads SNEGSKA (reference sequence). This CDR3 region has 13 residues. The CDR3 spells CSASQDMNQPQHF. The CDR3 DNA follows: TGCAGTGCTAGCCAGGACATGAATCAGCCCCAGCATTTT.

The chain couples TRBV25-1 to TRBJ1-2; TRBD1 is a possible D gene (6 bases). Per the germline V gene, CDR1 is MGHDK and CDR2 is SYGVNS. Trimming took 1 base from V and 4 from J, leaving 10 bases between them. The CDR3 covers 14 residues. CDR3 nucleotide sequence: TGTGCCAGCAGTGAATTGGGGGGCGGCTATGGCTACACCTTC. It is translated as CASSELGGGYGYTF.